This is a list of T cell receptor beta chains from one sample in a study of cytomegalovirus exposure and HLA in healthy donors. The data were produced by immunoSEQ multiplex PCR, yet TCRdb's version contains in-frame clones alone and is incomplete. The sample includes over 100,000 clones, 83% of them seen just once. The sequencing sample was made of PBMCs. These receptors all stem from a middle-aged man in good health and CMV-seronegative. Each CDR3 is given with its conserved first and last residue. The D gene is left open where the match is weak.

D gene: TRBD2
V gene: TRBV7-2
J gene: TRBJ2-7
CDR3 protein: CASSFTSGDYEQYF
CDR3 DNA: TGTGCCAGCAGCTTCACTAGCGGGGACTACGAGCAGTACTTC

D gene: -
V gene: TRBV9
J gene: TRBJ2-5
CDR3 protein: CASSVVAGMGETQYF
CDR3 DNA: TGTGCCAGCAGCGTAGTCGCAGGGATGGGAGAGACCCAGTACTTC

D gene: -
V gene: TRBV7-2
J gene: TRBJ2-7
CDR3 protein: CASSPTTYEQYF
CDR3 DNA: TGTGCCAGCAGCCCAACTACCTACGAGCAGTACTTC

D gene: TRBD2
V gene: TRBV5-1
J gene: TRBJ2-1
CDR3 protein: CASSFDSGDEQFF
CDR3 DNA: TGCGCCAGCAGCTTCGATAGCGGGGATGAGCAGTTCTTC

D gene: -
V gene: TRBV21-1
J gene: TRBJ2-2
CDR3 protein: CASSSLAWIVGELFF
CDR3 DNA: TGTGCCAGCAGCTCTCTAGCGTGGATAGTCGGGGAGCTGTTTTTT

D gene: TRBD1
V gene: TRBV6-6
J gene: TRBJ2-1
CDR3 protein: CASSYRVGDRYNEQFF
CDR3 DNA: TGTGCCAGCAGTTACAGGGTTGGGGACAGATACAATGAGCAGTTCTTC

D gene: TRBD1
V gene: TRBV2
J gene: TRBJ1-2
CDR3 protein: CASSGRGDRGLPYYGYTF
CDR3 DNA: TGTGCCAGCAGTGGTCGCGGGGACAGGGGGCTTCCCTACTATGGCTACACCTTC

D gene: TRBD1
V gene: TRBV6-1
J gene: TRBJ2-3
CDR3 protein: CASSIRGRTDTQYF
CDR3 DNA: TGTGCCAGCAGTATCAGGGGGCGCACAGATACGCAGTATTTT

D gene: TRBD1
V gene: TRBV27
J gene: TRBJ2-6
CDR3 protein: CATRDRDAGANVLTF
CDR3 DNA: TGTGCCACCCGGGACAGGGACGCTGGGGCCAACGTCCTGACTTTC

D gene: -
V gene: TRBV6-5
J gene: TRBJ2-2
CDR3 protein: CATVTAGAGELFF
CDR3 DNA: TGTGCCACCGTCACGGCAGGGGCCGGGGAGCTGTTTTTT

D gene: -
V gene: TRBV5-1
J gene: TRBJ2-7
CDR3 protein: CASSFYRGPVYEQYF
CDR3 DNA: TGCGCCAGCAGCTTTTACAGAGGGCCCGTCTACGAGCAGTACTTC